A selection of T cell receptor beta chains follows, all from one sample in a study of blood T cell repertoires in COVID-19. The assay was immunoSEQ multiplex PCR, and TCRdb's table has in-frame clones only and misses some. This sample carries hundreds of thousands of clones, around 91% of them seen once, and the ten largest clones take 3% to 4%. Sequencing was performed on peripheral blood. The receptors shown here come from a woman between 18 and 30 years old who had recovered from COVID-19. The CDR3 runs from the conserved cysteine through the conserved F or W. The D gene is left open where the match is weak.

.	TRBV11-3	TRBJ1-4	CASSAGFLNEKLFF	TGTGCCAGCAGCGCAGGGTTCCTTAATGAAAAACTGTTTTTT
TRBD1	TRBV4-3	TRBJ2-6	CASSQDLPAGGSGGANVLTF	TGCGCCAGCAGCCAAGATCTCCCTGCAGGGGGCTCAGGTGGGGCCAACGTCCTGACTTTC
.	TRBV15	TRBJ2-2	CATSRVPGWELFF	TGTGCCACCAGCAGAGTGCCAGGTTGGGAGCTGTTTTTT
.	TRBV10-3	TRBJ1-1	CAISESEGEGEAFF	TGTGCCATCAGTGAGTCGGAAGGGGAGGGTGAAGCTTTCTTT
.	TRBV5-5	TRBJ1-2	CASSLGTEIIYGYTF	TGTGCCAGCAGCTTGGGAACAGAGATTATCTATGGCTACACCTTC
.	TRBV11-2	TRBJ1-1	CASSLVGTLGGTEAFF	TGTGCCAGCAGCTTAGTTGGCACGCTCGGGGGCACTGAAGCTTTCTTT
TRBD2	TRBV5-4	TRBJ2-3	CASSLGTSGGPSTDTQYF	TGTGCCAGCAGCTTAGGGACTAGCGGGGGCCCTAGCACAGATACGCAGTATTTT
TRBD1	TRBV5-4	TRBJ1-4	CASRKMDRPNEKLFF	TGTGCCAGCAGGAAAATGGACAGGCCGAATGAAAAACTGTTTTTT
.	TRBV7-9	TRBJ1-3	CASSSTYKILQGMGNTIYF	TGTGCCAGCAGCTCGACTTATAAGATATTACAGGGAATGGGCAACACCATATATTTT
TRBD1	TRBV19	TRBJ1-1	CASSITTGRTEAFF	TGTGCCAGTAGTATAACGACAGGGAGAACTGAAGCTTTCTTT
TRBD1	TRBV6-5	TRBJ1-1	CASSVDRGTEAFF	TGTGCCAGCAGCGTCGACAGGGGCACTGAAGCTTTCTTT
.	TRBV6-5	TRBJ1-2	CASSYSMARDNEGYTF	TGTGCCAGCAGTTACTCGATGGCCCGGGACAATGAAGGCTACACCTTC